These 23 T cell receptor beta chains were sequenced from one sample in a study of OX40 agonist ivuxolimab in advanced cancers. Assay: immunoSEQ multiplex PCR; the TCRdb copy retains only in-frame clones and omits some. In the table there are approximately 90,000 clones, about 89% of which are singletons. The sequencing used CD4+ or CD8+ T cells sorted from blood, collected in a trial of the OX40 agonist ivuxolimab. The receptors shown here come from an adult with an advanced solid tumor such as melanoma, head and neck, liver or kidney cancer.

The chain has TRBV14 and TRBJ1-2, with D tentatively TRBD1 (6 bases). Trimming stripped 6 bases from V and 2 bases from J, with 10 bases between. The length of the CDR3 is 13 residues. CDR1 is SGHDN, CDR2 FVKESK, per germline. CDR3 amino acids: CASSRDMNYGYTF. CDR3 in DNA: TGTGCCAGCAGTCGGGACATGAACTATGGCTACACCTTC.

This chain uses TRBV30 with TRBJ1-1; possible D gene TRBD1, 6 bases. Between the trimmed V and J ends, which lost 5 bases and 4 bases, there was a span of 14 bases. CDR3 length: 13 residues. The germline V gene has CDR1 GTSNPN and CDR2 SVGIG (reference sequence). DNA of the CDR3: TGTGCCTGGGGGGGGGCGTCGAGCACTGAAGCTTTCTTT. It translates to CAWGGASSTEAFF.

This sequence joins TRBV2 and TRBJ2-7; D unresolved. Trimming removed 8 bases from V and 4 bases from J, with 15 bases in between. This CDR3 is 13 amino acids long. Germline V gene lookup returns CDR1 SNHLY and CDR2 FYNNEI. The CDR3 DNA follows: TGTGCCAGCGGTTTCAGGCCCGTTTACGAGCAGTACTTC. It yields the protein CASGFRPVYEQYF.

This chain connects TRBV5-4 to TRBJ2-5; 10 bases are shared with TRBD2. V lost 2 bases and J lost 1; bases outside the gene matches: 5. The CDR3 totals 16 residues. Germline-derived CDR1 and CDR2 are SGHNT and YYREEE (reference sequence). The CDR3: CASSLSLAGVQETQYF. The CDR3 DNA sequence: TGTGCCAGCAGCTTATCTCTAGCGGGAGTCCAAGAGACCCAGTACTTC.

This chain connects TRBV6-5 to TRBJ2-7; TRBD1 matches at 9 bases. This CDR3 comprises 13 residues. The germline V gene has CDR1 MNHEY and CDR2 SVGAGI. The V gene end was trimmed by 5 bases and the J gene end by 4 bases; junction bases not matched to a gene: 3. Written as DNA, the CDR3 is TGTGCCAGCAGTAAGACAGGGGGGTACGAGCAGTACTTC. Protein: CASSKTGGYEQYF.

The V call is TRBV10-3, the J call TRBJ1-1, with 7 bases fitting TRBD1. V shed 6 bases and J 4 bases; nucleotides not matched to a gene: 5. The CDR3 loop spans 13 amino acids. Germline CDR1 is ENHRY and CDR2 is SYGVKD. CDR3 in DNA: TGTGCCATCAGATCCGACAGGGCCACTGAAGCTTTCTTT. Protein: CAIRSDRATEAFF.

The chain joins TRBV27 to TRBJ1-2, with TRBD1 matching 7 bases. The germline V gene has CDR1 MNHEY and CDR2 SMNVEV (reference sequence). The CDR3 loop spans 15 amino acids. With 6 bases clipped from V and 0 bases from J, the junction kept 7 bases outside the gene matches. The CDR3 DNA reads as TGTGCCAGCAGAACAGGGGCCGCCACTAACTATGGCTACACCTTC. Amino acids: CASRTGAATNYGYTF.

This clone was observed once. The chain employs TRBV18 and TRBJ1-5; D is unresolved. The V end was cut by 3 bases, the J end by 1 base, with 10 bases between. The CDR3 spans 15 residues. Germline V gives CDR1 KGHSH, CDR2 LQKENI. As DNA, the CDR3 is TGTGCCAGCTCACCGCCGGGATCGAGCAATCAGCCCCAGCATTTT. This gives the protein CASSPPGSSNQPQHF.

The chain carries TRBV19 and TRBJ2-5, with unresolved D. This CDR3 has 16 residues. With 1 base removed from V and 4 bases from J, the gap between germline ends came to 16 bases. Germline CDR1 and CDR2: LNHDA and SQIVND (reference sequence). CDR3 in amino acids: CASSIALGPVGETQYF. The CDR3 DNA follows: TGTGCCAGTAGTATAGCGCTCGGTCCGGTTGGAGAGACCCAGTACTTC.

The rearrangement uses TRBV29-1 and TRBJ2-5; no clear D gene. The V end was cut by 4 bases, the J end by 2 bases, with 11 bases between. The V gene's germline CDR1 is SQVTM and CDR2 ANQGSEA. The CDR3 contains 13 residues. The CDR3 here is CSVGDTPQETQYF. The CDR3 DNA reads as TGCAGCGTTGGTGACACCCCACAAGAGACCCAGTACTTC.

This sequence joins TRBV11-2 and TRBJ2-3, with 12 bases fitting TRBD2. The CDR3 sequence is 15 residues long. With V trimmed by 2 bases and J by 4 bases, 1 base remained unmatched. From germline, CDR1 is SGHAT and CDR2 FQNNGV. The CDR3 is CASSLLAGGSDTQYF. CDR3 in DNA: TGTGCCAGCAGCTTACTAGCGGGAGGGTCAGATACGCAGTATTTT.

The rearrangement joins TRBV2 to TRBJ2-7, with TRBD2 identical over 7 bases. The CDR3 consists of 14 residues. Unmatched junction bases numbered 10, after V lost 5 bases and J lost 6 bases. From germline, CDR1 is SNHLY and CDR2 FYNNEI. The CDR3 sequence is CASSPSGSMGEQYF. In DNA form, the CDR3 reads TGTGCCAGCAGTCCTAGCGGATCCATGGGCGAGCAGTACTTC.

The chain uses TRBV19 and TRBJ2-7; D is possibly TRBD1 or TRBD2 (5 bases each). Trimming shortened V by 0 bases and J by 6 bases, and 12 bases separated the two germline ends. CDR1 is LNHDA, CDR2 SQIVND, per germline (reference sequence). The CDR3 contains 14 residues. The CDR3, as DNA: TGTGCCAGTAGTATAGATTTTAAGGGGACCGAGCAGTACTTC. Translation gives CASSIDFKGTEQYF.

The J gene is TRBJ2-5, the V gene TRBV28; D gene ambiguous. The germline V and J ends were trimmed by 5 bases and 4 bases, with 5 bases remaining between them. The germline CDR1 and CDR2 sequences are MDHEN and SYDVKM. The CDR3 consists of 11 residues. The CDR3, as DNA: TGTGCCAGCAGTGGAAGAGAGACCCAGTACTTC. It codes for CASSGRETQYF. Looking up the rest from reference TRBV28 and TRBJ2-5 gives the full variable domain: DVKVTQSSRYLVKRTGEKVFLECVQDMDHENMFWYRQDPGLGLRLIYFSYDVKMKEKGDIPEGYSVSREKKERFSLILESASTNQTSMYLCASSGRETQYFGPGTRLLVL.

This chain connects TRBV5-1 to TRBJ1-5, with a possible D match to TRBD1 (6 bases). V gave up 4 bases and J gave up 5 bases, with 13 bases separating them. CDR1 is SGHRS, CDR2 YFSETQ, per germline. CDR3 length equals 14 residues. The CDR3 sequence is CASSPDRLDQPQHF. The CDR3 DNA sequence: TGCGCCAGCAGCCCGGACAGACTCGATCAGCCCCAGCATTTT.

This clone is a singleton in its sample. The J gene is TRBJ1-6, the V gene TRBV7-8; perhaps TRBD1 as D (5 bases). Trimming left V 3 bases short and J 9 bases short, with 12 bases between. The CDR3 runs to 14 residues. Germline loops: CDR1 SGHVS, CDR2 FQNEAQ. CDR3 sequence (DNA): TGTGCCAGCAGCTTCGGGACCGCCTCTTCACCCCTCCACTTT. Translation: CASSFGTASSPLHF.

The V gene is TRBV5-1, the J gene TRBJ2-3; D is possibly TRBD2 (6 bases). The CDR3 runs to 15 residues. CDR1 SGHRS and CDR2 YFSETQ come from the germline V gene. V gave up 2 bases and J gave up 0 bases, with 10 bases separating them. In DNA, the CDR3 is TGCGCCAGCAGCTTCCCCAGCGGGAGCACAGATACGCAGTATTTT. Translated: CASSFPSGSTDTQYF.

This clone appeared a single time. The chain links TRBV5-6 to TRBJ2-7; possibly TRBD2 for D (5 bases). The V and J ends lost 1 base and 3 bases respectively, with 8 bases between them. CDR3 length: 13 amino acids. The V gene's germline CDR1 is SGHDT and CDR2 YYEEEE. DNA for the CDR3: TGTGCCAGCAGCTTGCCCCGGGGCTACGAGCAGTACTTC. This translates into CASSLPRGYEQYF.

The rearrangement joins TRBV5-1 to TRBJ1-4; a possible D gene is TRBD1 (5 bases). V was clipped by 4 bases and J by 0 bases, with 10 bases between them. This CDR3 has 15 amino acids. Germline V gene data show CDR1 as SGHRS and CDR2 as YFSETQ. The CDR3 sequence is CASSRGGATNEKLFF. CDR3 sequence (DNA): TGCGCCAGCAGCCGCGGGGGGGCAACTAATGAAAAACTGTTTTTT.

As to this clone: This sample also contains other DNA sequences that code for the same CDR3. The chain links TRBV7-3 to TRBJ2-6; the D call may be TRBD1 or TRBD2 (5 bases each). Germline assignment: CDR1 SGHTA and CDR2 FQGTGA. This CDR3 contains 15 residues. The V end lost 8 bases, the J end lost 4 bases, and 15 bases lay between the germline ends. CDR3 DNA sequence: TGTGCCAGCGGTGAGGGGCGGGCGGGGGCCAACGTCCTGACTTTC. Its protein product is CASGEGRAGANVLTF.

V usage is TRBV28 and J usage is TRBJ2-4; 7 nucleotides align to TRBD2. This CDR3 spans 17 amino acids. Germline V CDR1 and CDR2: MDHEN, SYDVKM. The trim removed 7 bases at V and 3 bases at J, leaving 15 bases unmatched. The CDR3 region is CASIGRYGGGNKNIQYF. The CDR3 DNA follows: TGTGCCAGCATAGGCCGGTATGGGGGAGGGAACAAAAACATTCAGTACTTC.

The rearrangement joins TRBV9 to TRBJ2-2, with D uncertain. Trimming took off 4 bases at V and 1 base at J, with 14 bases between the two ends. The length of the CDR3 is 16 residues. Germline values: CDR1 SGDLS, CDR2 YYNGEE. Here the CDR3 DNA reads TGTGCCAGCAGCCCGTCGCCAACTCTGAACACCGGGGAGCTGTTTTTT. Its protein is CASSPSPTLNTGELFF.

The chain is built from TRBV6-1 and TRBJ2-2; tentative D call: TRBD2 (5 bases). CDR1 is MNHNS, CDR2 SASEGT, per germline. Trimming took off 0 bases at V and 5 bases at J, with 13 bases between the two ends. The CDR3 length is 16 residues. DNA for the CDR3: TGTGCCAGCAGTGAAGCGTCCGGGGTGGGGACCGGGGAGCTGTTTTTT. Amino acid sequence: CASSEASGVGTGELFF.